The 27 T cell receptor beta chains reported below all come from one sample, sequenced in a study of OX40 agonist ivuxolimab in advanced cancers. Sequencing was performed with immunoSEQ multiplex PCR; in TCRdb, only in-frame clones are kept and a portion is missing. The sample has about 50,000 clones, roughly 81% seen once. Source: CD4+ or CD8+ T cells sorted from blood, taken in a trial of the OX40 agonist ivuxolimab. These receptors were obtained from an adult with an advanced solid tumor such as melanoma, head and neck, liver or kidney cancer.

In DNA, the CDR3 is TGTGCCAGCAGTTACTCGACTAGCCACTACAATGAGCAGTTCTTC. Its protein product is CASSYSTSHYNEQFF. The chain is built from TRBV6-5 and TRBJ2-1; the match to TRBD2 covers 7 bases. Germline loops: CDR1 MNHEY, CDR2 SVGAGI. V shed 0 bases, J shed 3 bases, and the junction held 2 bases outside the gene matches. The CDR3 sequence is 15 residues long.

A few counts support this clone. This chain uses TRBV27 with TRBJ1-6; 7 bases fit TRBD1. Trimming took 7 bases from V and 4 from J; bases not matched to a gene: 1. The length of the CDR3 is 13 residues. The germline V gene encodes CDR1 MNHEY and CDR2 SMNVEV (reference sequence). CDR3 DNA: TGTGCCAGCAAACAGGGGTATAATTCACCCCTCCACTTT. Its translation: CASKQGYNSPLHF.

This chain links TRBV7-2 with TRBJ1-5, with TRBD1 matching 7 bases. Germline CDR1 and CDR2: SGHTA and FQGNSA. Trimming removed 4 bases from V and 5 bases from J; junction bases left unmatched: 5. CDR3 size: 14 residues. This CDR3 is CASSSQGGDQPQHF. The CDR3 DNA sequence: TGTGCCAGCAGCTCTCAGGGGGGGGATCAGCCCCAGCATTTT.

The CDR3 DNA follows: TGTGCCAGCAGTGAAGGGCTAGGGCTGAGGTTTAACTATGGCTACACCTTC. Translating it yields CASSEGLGLRFNYGYTF. The rearrangement links TRBV6-1 to TRBJ1-2; D is unclear. CDR1 MNHNS and CDR2 SASEGT come from the germline V gene. This CDR3 has 17 residues. The V end lost 1 base, the J end lost 1 base, and 16 bases lay between the germline ends.

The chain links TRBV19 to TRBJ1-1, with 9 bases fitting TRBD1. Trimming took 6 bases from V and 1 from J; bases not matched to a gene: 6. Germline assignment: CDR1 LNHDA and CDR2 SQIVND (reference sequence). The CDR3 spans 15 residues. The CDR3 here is CASRDYRGQNTEAFF. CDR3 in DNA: TGTGCCAGTAGAGATTACAGGGGGCAGAACACTGAAGCTTTCTTT.

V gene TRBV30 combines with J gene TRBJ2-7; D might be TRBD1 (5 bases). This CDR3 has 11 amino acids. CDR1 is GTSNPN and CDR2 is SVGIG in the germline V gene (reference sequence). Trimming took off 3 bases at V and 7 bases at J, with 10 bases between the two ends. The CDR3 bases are TGTGCCTGGAGCCCAGCAGGGGAGCAGTACTTC. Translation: CAWSPAGEQYF.

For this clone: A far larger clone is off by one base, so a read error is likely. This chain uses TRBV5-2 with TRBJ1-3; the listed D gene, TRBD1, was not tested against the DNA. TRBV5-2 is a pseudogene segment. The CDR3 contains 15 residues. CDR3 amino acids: CASSPGHAEGNTIYF. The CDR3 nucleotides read TGTGCCAGCAGCCCGGGACACGCCGAAGGAAACACCATATATTTT.

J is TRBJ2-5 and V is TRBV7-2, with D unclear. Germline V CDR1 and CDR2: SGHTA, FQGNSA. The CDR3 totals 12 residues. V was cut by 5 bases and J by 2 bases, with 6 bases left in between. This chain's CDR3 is CASSVSQETQYF. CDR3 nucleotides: TGTGCCAGCAGCGTGTCTCAAGAGACCCAGTACTTC.

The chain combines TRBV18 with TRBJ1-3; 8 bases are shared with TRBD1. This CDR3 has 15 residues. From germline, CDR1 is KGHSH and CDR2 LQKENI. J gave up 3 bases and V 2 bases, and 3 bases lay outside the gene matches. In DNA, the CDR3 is TGTGCCAGCTCACCAACCGGACAGGGTGGAAACACCATATATTTT. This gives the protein CASSPTGQGGNTIYF. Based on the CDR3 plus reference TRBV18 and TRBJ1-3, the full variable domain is NAGVMQNPRHLVRRRGQEARLRCSPMKGHSHVYWYRQLPEEGLKFMVYLQKENIIDESGMPKERFSAEFPKEGPSILRIQQVVRGDSAAYFCASSPTGQGGNTIYFGEGSWLTVV.

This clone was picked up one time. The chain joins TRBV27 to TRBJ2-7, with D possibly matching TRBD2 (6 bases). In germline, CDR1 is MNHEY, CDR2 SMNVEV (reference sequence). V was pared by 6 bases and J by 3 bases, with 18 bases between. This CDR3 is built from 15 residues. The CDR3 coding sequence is TGTGCCAGCAGCAGAAACGTGTTCGGGAGCTACGAGCAGTACTTC. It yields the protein CASSRNVFGSYEQYF.

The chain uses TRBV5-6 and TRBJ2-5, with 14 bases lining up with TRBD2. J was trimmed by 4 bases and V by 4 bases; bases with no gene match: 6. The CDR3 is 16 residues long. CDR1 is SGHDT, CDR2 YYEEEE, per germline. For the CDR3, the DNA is TGTGCCAGCAGCCTACCGACTAGCGGGAGGGGAGAGACCCAGTACTTC. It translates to CASSLPTSGRGETQYF.

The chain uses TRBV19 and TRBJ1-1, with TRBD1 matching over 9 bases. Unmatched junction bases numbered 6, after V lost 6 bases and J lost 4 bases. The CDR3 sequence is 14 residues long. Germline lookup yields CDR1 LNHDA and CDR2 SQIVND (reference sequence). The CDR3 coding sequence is TGTGCCAGTAGGGGACAGGGCGGTGTCACTGAAGCTTTCTTT. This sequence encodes CASRGQGGVTEAFF.

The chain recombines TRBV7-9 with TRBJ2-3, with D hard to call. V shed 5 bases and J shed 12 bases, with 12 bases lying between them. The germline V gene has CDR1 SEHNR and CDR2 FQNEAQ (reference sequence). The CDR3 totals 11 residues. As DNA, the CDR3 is TGTGCCAGCAGCGCCCTCCCACCTCAGTATTTT. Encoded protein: CASSALPPQYF. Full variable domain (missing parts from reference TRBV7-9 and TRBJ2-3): DTGVSQNPRHKITKRGQNVTFRCDPISEHNRLYWYRQTLGQGPEFLTYFQNEAQLEKSRLLSDRFSAERPKGSFSTLEIQRTEQGDSAMYLCASSALPPQYFGPGTRLTVL.

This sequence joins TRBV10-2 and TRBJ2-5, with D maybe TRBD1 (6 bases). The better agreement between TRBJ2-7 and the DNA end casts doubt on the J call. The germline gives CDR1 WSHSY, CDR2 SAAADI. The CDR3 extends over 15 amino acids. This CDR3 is CASGAGTPSTYEQYF. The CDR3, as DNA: TGCGCCAGCGGCGCCGGGACACCTAGTACCTACGAGCAGTACTTC.

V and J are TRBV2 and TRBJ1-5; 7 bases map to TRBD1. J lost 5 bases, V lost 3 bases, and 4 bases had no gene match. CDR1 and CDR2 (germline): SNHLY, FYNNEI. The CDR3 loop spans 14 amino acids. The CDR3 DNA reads TGTGCCAGCAGTGATTGGACAGGACATCAGCCCCAGCATTTT. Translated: CASSDWTGHQPQHF.

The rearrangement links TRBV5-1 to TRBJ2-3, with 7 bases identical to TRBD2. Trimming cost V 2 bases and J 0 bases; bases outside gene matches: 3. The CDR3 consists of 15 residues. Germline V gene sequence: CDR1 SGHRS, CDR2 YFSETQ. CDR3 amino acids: CASSFLAESTDTQYF. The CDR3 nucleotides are TGCGCCAGCAGCTTCCTAGCGGAAAGCACAGATACGCAGTATTTT. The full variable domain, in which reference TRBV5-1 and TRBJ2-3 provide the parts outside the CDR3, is KAGVTQTPRYLIKTRGQQVTLSCSPISGHRSVSWYQQTPGQGLQFLFEYFSETQRNKGNFPGRFSGRQFSNSRSEMNVSTLELGDSALYLCASSFLAESTDTQYFGPGTRLTVL.

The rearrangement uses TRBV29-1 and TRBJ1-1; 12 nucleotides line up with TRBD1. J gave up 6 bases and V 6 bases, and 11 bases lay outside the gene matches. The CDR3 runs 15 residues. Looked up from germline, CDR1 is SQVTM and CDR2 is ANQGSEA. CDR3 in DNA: TGCAGCGTGGGCAGTTGGGACAGGGGGCGGTCTGAAGCTTTCTTT. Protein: CSVGSWDRGRSEAFF.

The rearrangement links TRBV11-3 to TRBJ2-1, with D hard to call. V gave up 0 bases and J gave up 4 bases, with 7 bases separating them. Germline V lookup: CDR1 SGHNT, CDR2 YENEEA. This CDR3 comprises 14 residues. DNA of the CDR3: TGTGCCAGCAGCTTAGACAGCTTGTACAATGAGCAGTTCTTC. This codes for CASSLDSLYNEQFF.

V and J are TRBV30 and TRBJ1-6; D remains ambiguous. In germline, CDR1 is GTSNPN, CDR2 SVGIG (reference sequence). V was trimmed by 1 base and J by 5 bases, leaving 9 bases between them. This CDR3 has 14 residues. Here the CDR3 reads CAWSGGQDNSPLHF. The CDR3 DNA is TGTGCCTGGAGTGGCGGGCAAGATAATTCACCCCTCCACTTT.

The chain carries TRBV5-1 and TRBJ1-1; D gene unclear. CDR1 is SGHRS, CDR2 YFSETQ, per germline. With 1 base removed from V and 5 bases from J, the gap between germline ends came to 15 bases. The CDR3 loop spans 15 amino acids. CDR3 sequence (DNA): TGCGCCAGCAGCTTGAAGTCGTCAGGACTAACTGAAGCTTTCTTT. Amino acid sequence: CASSLKSSGLTEAFF. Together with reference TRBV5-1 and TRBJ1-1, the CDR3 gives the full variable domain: KAGVTQTPRYLIKTRGQQVTLSCSPISGHRSVSWYQQTPGQGLQFLFEYFSETQRNKGNFPGRFSGRQFSNSRSEMNVSTLELGDSALYLCASSLKSSGLTEAFFGQGTRLTVV.

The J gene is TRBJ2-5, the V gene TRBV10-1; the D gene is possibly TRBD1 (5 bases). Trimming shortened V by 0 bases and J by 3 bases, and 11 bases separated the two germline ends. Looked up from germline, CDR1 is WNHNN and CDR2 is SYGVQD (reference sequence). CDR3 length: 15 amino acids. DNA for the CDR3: TGCGCCAGCAGTGAGTCAGGGGCCAGCGAAGAGACCCAGTACTTC. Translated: CASSESGASEETQYF.

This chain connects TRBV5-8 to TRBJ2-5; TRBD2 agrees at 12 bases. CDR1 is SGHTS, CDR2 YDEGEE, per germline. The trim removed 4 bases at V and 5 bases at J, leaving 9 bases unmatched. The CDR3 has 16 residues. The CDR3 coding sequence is TGTGCCAGCAGCCCCGGACTAGCGGGAAGCTTTGAGACCCAGTACTTC. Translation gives CASSPGLAGSFETQYF.

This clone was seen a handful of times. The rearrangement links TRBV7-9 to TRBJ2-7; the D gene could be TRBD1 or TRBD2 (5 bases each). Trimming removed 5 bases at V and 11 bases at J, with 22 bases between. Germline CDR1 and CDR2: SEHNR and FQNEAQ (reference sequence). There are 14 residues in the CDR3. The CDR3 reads CASSTRDPRFVKYF. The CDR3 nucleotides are TGTGCCAGCAGCACCCGGGACCCCCGTTTTGTTAAGTACTTC. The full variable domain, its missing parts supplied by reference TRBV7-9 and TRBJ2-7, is DTGVSQNPRHKITKRGQNVTFRCDPISEHNRLYWYRQTLGQGPEFLTYFQNEAQLEKSRLLSDRFSAERPKGSFSTLEIQRTEQGDSAMYLCASSTRDPRFVKYFGPGTRLTVT.

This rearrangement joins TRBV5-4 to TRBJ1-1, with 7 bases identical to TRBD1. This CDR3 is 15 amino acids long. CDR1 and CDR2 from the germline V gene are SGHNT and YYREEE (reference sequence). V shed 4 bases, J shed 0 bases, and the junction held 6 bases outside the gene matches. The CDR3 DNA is TGTGCCAGCAGCCTCCGGGGACAGCTGAACACTGAAGCTTTCTTT. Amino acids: CASSLRGQLNTEAFF.

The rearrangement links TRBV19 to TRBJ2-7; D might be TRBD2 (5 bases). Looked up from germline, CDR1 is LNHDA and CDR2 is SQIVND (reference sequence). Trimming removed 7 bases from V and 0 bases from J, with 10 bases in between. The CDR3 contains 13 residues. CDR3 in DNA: TGTGCCAGTAAAGCGGAGACCTCCTACGAGCAGTACTTC. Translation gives CASKAETSYEQYF.

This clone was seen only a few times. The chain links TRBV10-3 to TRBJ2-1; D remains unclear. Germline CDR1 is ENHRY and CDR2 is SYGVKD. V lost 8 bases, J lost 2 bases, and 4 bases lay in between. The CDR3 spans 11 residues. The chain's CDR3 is CAIEAYNEQFF. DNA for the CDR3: TGTGCCATCGAAGCCTACAATGAGCAGTTCTTC.

The CDR3 reads CASSLEPDLTGDQTEAFF. The DNA of the CDR3 is TGTGCCAGCAGCTTGGAGCCAGACCTTACAGGGGATCAAACTGAAGCTTTCTTT. The chain is built from TRBV5-6 and TRBJ1-1; 7 bases line up with TRBD1. The CDR3 spans 18 residues. From germline, CDR1 is SGHDT and CDR2 YYEEEE. V shed 0 bases, J shed 5 bases, and the junction held 16 bases outside the gene matches.